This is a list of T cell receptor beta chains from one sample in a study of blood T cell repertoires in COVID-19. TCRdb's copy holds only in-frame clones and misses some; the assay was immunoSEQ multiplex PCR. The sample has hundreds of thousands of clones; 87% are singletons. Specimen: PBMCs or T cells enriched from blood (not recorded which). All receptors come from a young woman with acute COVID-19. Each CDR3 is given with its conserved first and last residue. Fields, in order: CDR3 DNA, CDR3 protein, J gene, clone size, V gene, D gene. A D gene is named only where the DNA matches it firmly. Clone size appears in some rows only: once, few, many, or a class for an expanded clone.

cdr3_nt: TGTGCCAGCAGCGAGGGGGATTCCGAAGCTTTCTTT
cdr3_aa: CASSEGDSEAFF
j_call: TRBJ1-1
clone_size: -
v_call: TRBV9
d_call: -

cdr3_nt: TGTGCCATCAGCCAGACAGATACGCAGTATTTT
cdr3_aa: CAISQTDTQYF
j_call: TRBJ2-3
clone_size: -
v_call: TRBV10-3
d_call: -

cdr3_nt: TGTGCCAGCAGCTTAGAGGGACAGGCGTCCTACGAGCAGTACTTC
cdr3_aa: CASSLEGQASYEQYF
j_call: TRBJ2-7
clone_size: -
v_call: TRBV11-2
d_call: TRBD1

cdr3_nt: TGTGCCAGCAGCCAGGGAGGGCTTCAGCCCCAGCATTTT
cdr3_aa: CASSQGGLQPQHF
j_call: TRBJ1-5
clone_size: -
v_call: TRBV3-1/TRBV3-2
d_call: -

cdr3_nt: TGTGCCAGCAGCGGGGAGAGAAACACCAGCCCTACGAGGGAGCAGTACTTC
cdr3_aa: CASSGERNTSPTREQYF
j_call: TRBJ2-7
clone_size: -
v_call: TRBV11-2
d_call: -

cdr3_nt: TGCGCCAGCAGCTTGCGGGCTAGCGGATACCTAGCCAAAAACATTCAGTACTTC
cdr3_aa: CASSLRASGYLAKNIQYF
j_call: TRBJ2-4
clone_size: -
v_call: TRBV5-1
d_call: TRBD2

cdr3_nt: TGTGCCACCAGTGACCCTGGACTGGGCACAGATACGCAGTATTTT
cdr3_aa: CATSDPGLGTDTQYF
j_call: TRBJ2-3
clone_size: once
v_call: TRBV24-1
d_call: -

cdr3_nt: TGTGCCAGCAGTTGGCAGGGCAACACTGAAGCTTTCTTT
cdr3_aa: CASSWQGNTEAFF
j_call: TRBJ1-1
clone_size: -
v_call: TRBV6-5
d_call: -

cdr3_nt: TGTGCCAGCAGCCGAACAGTCAGTAGCAATCAGCCCCAGCATTTT
cdr3_aa: CASSRTVSSNQPQHF
j_call: TRBJ1-5
clone_size: -
v_call: TRBV3-1/TRBV3-2
d_call: -

cdr3_nt: TGTGCCAGCAGTTTATTGCAGGTCAATCAGCCCCAGCATTTT
cdr3_aa: CASSLLQVNQPQHF
j_call: TRBJ1-5
clone_size: -
v_call: TRBV28
d_call: -

cdr3_nt: TGTGCCAGTAGTACCCTCGCACAGGGGACTTACTATGGCTACACCTTC
cdr3_aa: CASSTLAQGTYYGYTF
j_call: TRBJ1-2
clone_size: -
v_call: TRBV19
d_call: TRBD1

cdr3_nt: TGTGCCAGTAGTATTCCAGGGGGCCTTAACACTGAAGCTTTCTTT
cdr3_aa: CASSIPGGLNTEAFF
j_call: TRBJ1-1
clone_size: -
v_call: TRBV19
d_call: TRBD1

cdr3_nt: TGTGCCAGCAGCGTAGGTGGGCCAGGAGATACGCAGTATTTT
cdr3_aa: CASSVGGPGDTQYF
j_call: TRBJ2-3
clone_size: -
v_call: TRBV9
d_call: -

cdr3_nt: TGTGCCAGCAGCTTGGGGACTATCCCTACGGAGCAGTACTTC
cdr3_aa: CASSLGTIPTEQYF
j_call: TRBJ2-7
clone_size: once
v_call: TRBV9
d_call: TRBD2

cdr3_nt: TGTGCCAGCAGGGTCCTAGGGGCTAATGAAGCTTTCTTT
cdr3_aa: CASRVLGANEAFF
j_call: TRBJ1-1
clone_size: few
v_call: TRBV12-3/TRBV12-4
d_call: -

cdr3_nt: TGTGCCAGCAGCGTAGCCTGGACACCTACCTACGAGCAGTACTTC
cdr3_aa: CASSVAWTPTYEQYF
j_call: TRBJ2-7
clone_size: -
v_call: TRBV9
d_call: -

cdr3_nt: TGTGCCAGCAGTTTAATAGGGGCGCCAGGGGGCGGCGAGCAGTACTTC
cdr3_aa: CASSLIGAPGGGEQYF
j_call: TRBJ2-7
clone_size: once
v_call: TRBV28
d_call: TRBD1

cdr3_nt: TGTGCCACGTTCGAGGCAGCCTCCTACGAGCAGTACTTC
cdr3_aa: CATFEAASYEQYF
j_call: TRBJ2-7
clone_size: few
v_call: TRBV10-3
d_call: -

cdr3_nt: TGTGCCAGCAGGGGGGGAAGGGAAGCTTTCTTT
cdr3_aa: CASRGGREAFF
j_call: TRBJ1-1
clone_size: few
v_call: TRBV2
d_call: -

cdr3_nt: TGTGCCAGCAGTGAATTAACAGGGGTAAATGGCTACACCTTC
cdr3_aa: CASSELTGVNGYTF
j_call: TRBJ1-2
clone_size: -
v_call: TRBV25-1
d_call: TRBD1

cdr3_nt: TGTGCCAGCAGCGCCGTGGGACAGAAAAATTCCTACGAGCAGTACTTC
cdr3_aa: CASSAVGQKNSYEQYF
j_call: TRBJ2-7
clone_size: -
v_call: TRBV7-9
d_call: TRBD1

cdr3_nt: TGTGCCAGCAGCTCCCCGGGACAGGGACCCAAAAACATTCAGTACTTC
cdr3_aa: CASSSPGQGPKNIQYF
j_call: TRBJ2-4
clone_size: -
v_call: TRBV7-2
d_call: TRBD1

cdr3_nt: TGTGCCAGCAGCGTAGGGCCGGGGGAGACCCAGTACTTC
cdr3_aa: CASSVGPGETQYF
j_call: TRBJ2-5
clone_size: -
v_call: TRBV9
d_call: -

cdr3_nt: TGTGCCAGCAGCGTTACAGGGGGCGCCTACTTGAACACTGAAGCTTTCTTT
cdr3_aa: CASSVTGGAYLNTEAFF
j_call: TRBJ1-1
clone_size: -
v_call: TRBV9
d_call: TRBD1

cdr3_nt: TGTGCCAGCAGCCGGACTAGCGGGAACCAAGAGACCCAGTACTTC
cdr3_aa: CASSRTSGNQETQYF
j_call: TRBJ2-5
clone_size: once
v_call: TRBV11-2
d_call: TRBD2

cdr3_nt: TGCGCCAGCAGCGCCCGGATCAGCGGGAGGGCCGGTAATGAGCAGTTCTTC
cdr3_aa: CASSARISGRAGNEQFF
j_call: TRBJ2-1
clone_size: -
v_call: TRBV4-1
d_call: TRBD2

cdr3_nt: TGTGCCAGCCCGACAGGGACTAGAGTCTGCGAGCAGTACTTC
cdr3_aa: CASPTGTRVCEQYF
j_call: TRBJ2-7
clone_size: once
v_call: TRBV19
d_call: -

cdr3_nt: TGTGCCAGCAGTTTGTCACAGGGAAGGGCTAACTATGGCTACACCTTC
cdr3_aa: CASSLSQGRANYGYTF
j_call: TRBJ1-2
clone_size: once
v_call: TRBV6-5
d_call: -

cdr3_nt: TGCGCCAGCAGCCAACAACAGGGTTCCGGCAATCAGCCCCAGCATTTT
cdr3_aa: CASSQQQGSGNQPQHF
j_call: TRBJ1-5
clone_size: -
v_call: TRBV4-1
d_call: -

cdr3_nt: TGTGCCAGCAGCCAAACTAGCGAAGCCTACAATGAGCAGTTCTTC
cdr3_aa: CASSQTSEAYNEQFF
j_call: TRBJ2-1
clone_size: -
v_call: TRBV3-1/TRBV3-2
d_call: TRBD2

cdr3_nt: TGTGCCAGCAGCTTAGAGGGGACAGTGAACACTGAAGCTTTCTTT
cdr3_aa: CASSLEGTVNTEAFF
j_call: TRBJ1-1
clone_size: -
v_call: TRBV11-2
d_call: TRBD1

cdr3_nt: TGTGCCATCAGTGCCCAGGTGGGACTCGCGTCCTCCTACAATGAGCAGTTCTTC
cdr3_aa: CAISAQVGLASSYNEQFF
j_call: TRBJ2-1
clone_size: -
v_call: TRBV10-3
d_call: -

cdr3_nt: TGTGCCAGCAGCTTTCGGGCGGGGGCTATGGGAGAGACCCAGTACTTC
cdr3_aa: CASSFRAGAMGETQYF
j_call: TRBJ2-5
clone_size: -
v_call: TRBV7-9
d_call: -

cdr3_nt: TGTGCCAGCAGCCCGGGACTAGCGGGGGACTCCTACGAGCAGTACTTC
cdr3_aa: CASSPGLAGDSYEQYF
j_call: TRBJ2-7
clone_size: -
v_call: TRBV7-9
d_call: TRBD2

cdr3_nt: TGTGCCAGTAGTATCGTTGCAGGGATTTTTCAGCCCCAGCATTTT
cdr3_aa: CASSIVAGIFQPQHF
j_call: TRBJ1-5
clone_size: -
v_call: TRBV19
d_call: -

cdr3_nt: TGTGCCAGCAGGACAGGTTCGTTCTATGGCTACACCTTC
cdr3_aa: CASRTGSFYGYTF
j_call: TRBJ1-2
clone_size: -
v_call: TRBV28
d_call: -

cdr3_nt: TGCGCCAGCAGCTTGGTTGAGCGGGAGGGCCAGGAGCAGTTCTTC
cdr3_aa: CASSLVEREGQEQFF
j_call: TRBJ2-1
clone_size: -
v_call: TRBV5-1
d_call: TRBD2

cdr3_nt: TGTGCCAGCAGCGCACGCGGACAGGGAGGGTACAATGAGCAGTTCTTC
cdr3_aa: CASSARGQGGYNEQFF
j_call: TRBJ2-1
clone_size: -
v_call: TRBV9
d_call: -

cdr3_nt: TGCAGCGTTGTCGGGACTAGACGGACCGGGGAGCTGTTTTTT
cdr3_aa: CSVVGTRRTGELFF
j_call: TRBJ2-2
clone_size: -
v_call: TRBV29-1
d_call: TRBD2

cdr3_nt: TGTGCCAGCAGCCCCAGGGGTGGGAATGAAGCTTTCTTT
cdr3_aa: CASSPRGGNEAFF
j_call: TRBJ1-1
clone_size: -
v_call: TRBV14
d_call: -

cdr3_nt: TGTGCCAGCAGAGGGACAGGGGCGTTAAATCAGCCCCAGCATTTT
cdr3_aa: CASRGTGALNQPQHF
j_call: TRBJ1-5
clone_size: -
v_call: TRBV2
d_call: TRBD1

cdr3_nt: TGTGCCAGTAGTATCTCAGCGGGGGGAGACGAGCAGTACTTC
cdr3_aa: CASSISAGGDEQYF
j_call: TRBJ2-7
clone_size: -
v_call: TRBV19
d_call: TRBD2